These T cell receptor beta chains were read from a single sample in a study of post-analysis software for immune sequencing data. TCRdb fed the PCR reads into MiXCR, producing one record per CDR3 protein. Of roughly 570,000 distinct CDR3 sequences listed, around 36% are singletons. Sequences were obtained from blood. All receptors come from a girl between 2 and 17 years old with multiple sclerosis. The CDR3 runs from the conserved cysteine through the conserved F or W. A D gene is named only where the DNA matches it firmly. Clone size is shown for a subset of rows, as once, few, many or a class of expanded clone.

abundance: -
len: 15
d_gene: -
j_gene: TRBJ2-5
v_gene: TRBV4-1
CDR3nt: TGCGCCAGCAGCCAGGGGGCCTTTGGCCAAGAGACCCAGTACTTC
CDR3aa: CASSQGAFGQETQYF

abundance: -
len: 15
d_gene: -
j_gene: TRBJ1-1
v_gene: TRBV7-8
CDR3nt: TGTGCCAGCAGCTTAGCGAGGACAGCGAACACTGAAGTTTTCTTT
CDR3aa: CASSLARTANTEVFF

abundance: -
len: 14
d_gene: -
j_gene: TRBJ2-1
v_gene: TRBV7-3
CDR3nt: TGTGCCAGCAGCTTACTTGGCGGGGCAAATGAGCAGTTCTTC
CDR3aa: CASSLLGGANEQFF

abundance: -
len: 14
d_gene: TRBD2
j_gene: TRBJ2-1
v_gene: TRBV20-1
CDR3nt: TGCAGTGTCTGGCCGGGACTATCCTACAATGAGCAGTTCTTC
CDR3aa: CSVWPGLSYNEQFF

abundance: few
len: 20
d_gene: TRBD1
j_gene: TRBJ1-2
v_gene: TRBV4-1
CDR3nt: TGCGCCAGCAGCCAAGATCGGCCAGGGGGCGCTGTGGGGTCAGGCTATGGCTACACCTTC
CDR3aa: CASSQDRPGGAVGSGYGYTF

abundance: few
len: 16
d_gene: TRBD1
j_gene: TRBJ1-4
v_gene: TRBV10-3
CDR3nt: TGTGCCATCAGTGCGTCGGGGGGACAGGTTAATGAAAAACTGTTTTTT
CDR3aa: CAISASGGQVNEKLFF

abundance: few
len: 15
d_gene: -
j_gene: TRBJ2-1
v_gene: TRBV4-1
CDR3nt: TGCGCCAGCAGCCAAGAAATCACAGCCTACAATGAGCAGTTCTTC
CDR3aa: CASSQEITAYNEQFF

abundance: many
len: 15
d_gene: TRBD1
j_gene: TRBJ2-1
v_gene: TRBV6-1
CDR3nt: TGTGCCAGCTTCAAGGGACAGGGGTTTATCAATGAGCAGTTCTTC
CDR3aa: CASFKGQGFINEQFF

abundance: -
len: 15
d_gene: TRBD2
j_gene: TRBJ2-5
v_gene: TRBV6-5
CDR3nt: TGTGCCAGCAGTTTCGGGACTAGCGGGTCAGTGACCCAGTACTTC
CDR3aa: CASSFGTSGSVTQYF

abundance: -
len: 18
d_gene: -
j_gene: TRBJ1-1
v_gene: TRBV7-3
CDR3nt: TGTGCCAGCAGCTTAACTCCCGGGGTCGCTGGCGGGGACACTGAAGCTTTCTTT
CDR3aa: CASSLTPGVAGGDTEAFF

abundance: few
len: 15
d_gene: -
j_gene: TRBJ2-4
v_gene: TRBV5-1
CDR3nt: TGCGCCAGCAGCCTCCCCCAGGGGGCCAAAAACATTCAGTACTTC
CDR3aa: CASSLPQGAKNIQYF

abundance: -
len: 13
d_gene: -
j_gene: TRBJ2-7
v_gene: TRBV5-1
CDR3nt: TGCGCCAGCAGCTTGGACTTCACCAATGAGCAGTACTTC
CDR3aa: CASSLDFTNEQYF

abundance: -
len: 15
d_gene: -
j_gene: TRBJ2-1
v_gene: TRBV7-9
CDR3nt: TGTGCCAGCAGCGGGAGCCGGGGGGCAGACAATGAGCAGTTCTTC
CDR3aa: CASSGSRGADNEQFF

abundance: -
len: 13
d_gene: -
j_gene: TRBJ2-1
v_gene: TRBV4-1
CDR3nt: TGCGCCAGCAGCCAAGTGTTTGGGGATGAGCAGTTCTTC
CDR3aa: CASSQVFGDEQFF

abundance: -
len: 14
d_gene: -
j_gene: TRBJ2-7
v_gene: TRBV11-2
CDR3nt: TGTGCCAGCAGCTTAGAAATGGGACACTACGAGCAGTACTTC
CDR3aa: CASSLEMGHYEQYF

abundance: -
len: 13
d_gene: -
j_gene: TRBJ1-2
v_gene: TRBV10-2
CDR3nt: TGCGCCAGCAGCGCTACTAACAGTTGGGGCTACACCTTC
CDR3aa: CASSATNSWGYTF

abundance: few
len: 16
d_gene: -
j_gene: TRBJ1-6
v_gene: TRBV27
CDR3nt: TGTGCCAGCAGGTCCGGGGAACTGGGCTATAATTCACCCCTCCACTTT
CDR3aa: CASRSGELGYNSPLHF

abundance: few
len: 15
d_gene: -
j_gene: TRBJ1-6
v_gene: TRBV7-9
CDR3nt: TGTGCCAGCAGCCAACCCGGGACCCCGGATTCACCCCTCCACTTT
CDR3aa: CASSQPGTPDSPLHF

abundance: -
len: 15
d_gene: -
j_gene: TRBJ2-3
v_gene: TRBV11-2
CDR3nt: TGTGCCAGCAGCCGTCGGGAGACGGGTAGGGATACGCAGTATTTT
CDR3aa: CASSRRETGRDTQYF

abundance: -
len: 15
d_gene: TRBD2
j_gene: TRBJ2-3
v_gene: TRBV18
CDR3nt: TGTGCCAGCTCGCCCAAAGCGGGGAGCACAGATACGCAGTATTTT
CDR3aa: CASSPKAGSTDTQYF

abundance: few
len: 15
d_gene: -
j_gene: TRBJ2-7
v_gene: TRBV5-1
CDR3nt: TGCGCCAGCAGCTTGGTGAGGGGCCAGGAGGGCGAGCAGTACTTC
CDR3aa: CASSLVRGQEGEQYF

abundance: once
len: 16
d_gene: -
j_gene: TRBJ2-5
v_gene: TRBV7-2
CDR3nt: TGTGCCAGCAGCGACAACCCGCCCGACTACCAAGAGACCCAGTACTTC
CDR3aa: CASSDNPPDYQETQYF

abundance: few
len: 15
d_gene: TRBD1
j_gene: TRBJ2-1
v_gene: TRBV12-3/TRBV12-4
CDR3nt: TGTGCCAGCAGTTCGGGACAGGGAAACGGGTATGAGCAGTTCTTC
CDR3aa: CASSSGQGNGYEQFF

abundance: -
len: 13
d_gene: -
j_gene: TRBJ1-1
v_gene: TRBV12-3/TRBV12-4
CDR3nt: TGTGCCAGCAGTTTAACCTCTAACACTGAAGCTTTCTTT
CDR3aa: CASSLTSNTEAFF

abundance: few
len: 14
d_gene: -
j_gene: TRBJ2-1
v_gene: TRBV7-3
CDR3nt: TGTGCCAGCAGCCTCCTACAGGGTTCGGATGAGCAGTTCTTC
CDR3aa: CASSLLQGSDEQFF

abundance: -
len: 16
d_gene: -
j_gene: TRBJ1-2
v_gene: TRBV6-2/TRBV6-3
CDR3nt: TGTGCCAGCAGTTCACTCCCCGGGGCAGGTGGATATGGCTACACCTTC
CDR3aa: CASSSLPGAGGYGYTF

abundance: few
len: 15
d_gene: TRBD2
j_gene: TRBJ2-3
v_gene: TRBV7-3
CDR3nt: TGTGCCAGCAGCTTCGGGACTATAAATCCGGATACGCAGTATTTT
CDR3aa: CASSFGTINPDTQYF

abundance: -
len: 16
d_gene: TRBD2
j_gene: TRBJ2-7
v_gene: TRBV7-2
CDR3nt: TGTGCCAGCAGCTTAGCCTCCGGGACTAGCGGCTTCGAGCAGTACTTC
CDR3aa: CASSLASGTSGFEQYF

abundance: -
len: 15
d_gene: TRBD1
j_gene: TRBJ1-6
v_gene: TRBV7-9
CDR3nt: TGTGCCAGCAGCCAAGCGACAGGGCTAGGGTCACCCCTCCACTTT
CDR3aa: CASSQATGLGSPLHF

abundance: few
len: 15
d_gene: -
j_gene: TRBJ2-3
v_gene: TRBV10-2
CDR3nt: TGCGCCAGCAGCCGACTGGCAGGGCCAACAGATACGCAGTATTTT
CDR3aa: CASSRLAGPTDTQYF

abundance: -
len: 15
d_gene: TRBD2
j_gene: TRBJ2-5
v_gene: TRBV15
CDR3nt: TGTGCCACCAGCAGAGGTAGCGGGGGTGAAGAGACCCAGTACTTC
CDR3aa: CATSRGSGGEETQYF

abundance: -
len: 13
d_gene: -
j_gene: TRBJ2-2
v_gene: TRBV20-1
CDR3nt: TGCAGTGCTAGGGTCCAGGGACCCGGGGAGCTGTTTTTT
CDR3aa: CSARVQGPGELFF

abundance: -
len: 12
d_gene: -
j_gene: TRBJ2-7
v_gene: TRBV7-9
CDR3nt: TGTGCCAGCCCCCTCCCCCTATACGAGCAGTACTTC
CDR3aa: CASPLPLYEQYF

abundance: -
len: 14
d_gene: -
j_gene: TRBJ2-3
v_gene: TRBV3-1
CDR3nt: TGTGCCAGCAGCCAAGTCACAAGTGCGGATACGCAGTATTTT
CDR3aa: CASSQVTSADTQYF

abundance: -
len: 15
d_gene: TRBD1
j_gene: TRBJ1-2
v_gene: TRBV7-9
CDR3nt: TGTGCCAGCAGCTCGGGACAGGAGGGGCCCTATGGCTACACCTTC
CDR3aa: CASSSGQEGPYGYTF

abundance: -
len: 13
d_gene: -
j_gene: TRBJ2-2
v_gene: TRBV29-1
CDR3nt: TGCAGCGTTGAAGATTGGGGATCCGGGGAGCTGTTTTTT
CDR3aa: CSVEDWGSGELFF

abundance: -
len: 13
d_gene: TRBD1
j_gene: TRBJ1-2
v_gene: TRBV7-9
CDR3nt: TGTGCCAGCAGCTCGGACAGGGCGGATGGCTACACCTTC
CDR3aa: CASSSDRADGYTF

abundance: -
len: 15
d_gene: -
j_gene: TRBJ2-3
v_gene: TRBV7-9
CDR3nt: TGTGCCAGCAGCTTTGGTGGGGGGCGGTCAGATACGCAGTATTTT
CDR3aa: CASSFGGGRSDTQYF

abundance: -
len: 15
d_gene: -
j_gene: TRBJ2-3
v_gene: TRBV20-1
CDR3nt: TGCAGTGCAGACCTGGACGGCCACTCCGCAGATACGCAGTATTTT
CDR3aa: CSADLDGHSADTQYF

abundance: -
len: 17
d_gene: TRBD2
j_gene: TRBJ2-7
v_gene: TRBV5-6
CDR3nt: TGTGCCAGCAGCCCAAGCCCTAGCGGGGGGCCCACCTACGAGCAGTACTTC
CDR3aa: CASSPSPSGGPTYEQYF

abundance: -
len: 14
d_gene: -
j_gene: TRBJ1-1
v_gene: TRBV5-1
CDR3nt: TGCGCCAGCAGCTCGACCACAACGAACACTGAAGCTTTCTTT
CDR3aa: CASSSTTTNTEAFF

abundance: -
len: 16
d_gene: -
j_gene: TRBJ1-2
v_gene: TRBV24-1
CDR3nt: TGTGCCACCAGTGATCCCGGACAGAGGGAGTCCTATGGCTACACCTTC
CDR3aa: CATSDPGQRESYGYTF

abundance: few
len: 15
d_gene: TRBD1
j_gene: TRBJ1-2
v_gene: TRBV12-3/TRBV12-4
CDR3nt: TGTGCCAGCAGTTTACCCTCGGACAGGGGTTTTGGCTACACCTTC
CDR3aa: CASSLPSDRGFGYTF

abundance: few
len: 12
d_gene: -
j_gene: TRBJ2-3
v_gene: TRBV12-3/TRBV12-4
CDR3nt: TGTGCCAGCACCCTGGCGGAGGCTACGCGGTATTTT
CDR3aa: CASTLAEATRYF

abundance: many
len: 11
d_gene: -
j_gene: TRBJ2-1
v_gene: TRBV4-1
CDR3nt: TGCGCCAGCAGCCAAATAGGAGAGCAGTTCTTC
CDR3aa: CASSQIGEQFF

abundance: -
len: 13
d_gene: -
j_gene: TRBJ2-5
v_gene: TRBV9
CDR3nt: TGTGCCAGCAGCGTAACGGGGGAAGAGACCCAGTACTTC
CDR3aa: CASSVTGEETQYF

abundance: few
len: 13
d_gene: -
j_gene: TRBJ1-1
v_gene: TRBV2
CDR3nt: TGTGCCAGCAGTGACAGCCTGAACACTGAAGCTTTCTTT
CDR3aa: CASSDSLNTEAFF

abundance: few
len: 13
d_gene: -
j_gene: TRBJ2-7
v_gene: TRBV5-1
CDR3nt: TGCGCCAGCAGCCTCACTAGAGACTACGAGCAGTACTTC
CDR3aa: CASSLTRDYEQYF